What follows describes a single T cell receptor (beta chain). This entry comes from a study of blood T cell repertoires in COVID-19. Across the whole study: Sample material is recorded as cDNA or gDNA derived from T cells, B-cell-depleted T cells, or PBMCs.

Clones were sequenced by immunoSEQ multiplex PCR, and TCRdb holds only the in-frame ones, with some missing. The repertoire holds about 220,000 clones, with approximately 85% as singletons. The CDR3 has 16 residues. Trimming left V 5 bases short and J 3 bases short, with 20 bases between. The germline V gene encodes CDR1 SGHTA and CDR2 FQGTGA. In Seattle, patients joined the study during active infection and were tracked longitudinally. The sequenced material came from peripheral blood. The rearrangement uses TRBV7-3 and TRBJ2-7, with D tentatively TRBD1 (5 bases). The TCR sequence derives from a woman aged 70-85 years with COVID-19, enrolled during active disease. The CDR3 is CASSPGHLSLLYEQYF. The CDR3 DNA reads TGTGCCAGCAGCCCCGGACATCTCTCGCTCCTCTACGAGCAGTACTTC.